Presented here are 23 T cell receptor beta chains from one specimen sequenced in a study of glioma-infiltrating T cells. Amplification of TCR alpha and beta CDR3 regions from RNA used iRepertoire nested multiplex PCR. TCRdb recomputed calls from the multiplex PCR reads with MiXCR, one row per CDR3 protein. The table lists roughly 100,000 distinct CDR3 sequences, 29% of them singletons, with less than 55% in the top ten. The sequenced material came from glioma tissue, nonneoplastic brain tissue, or PBMCs (not recorded which). The receptor source for this set is a human donor with low-grade glioma or glioblastoma, undergoing nonglioma brain surgery, or in good health (not recorded which).

About this clonotype itself: The CDR3 ends on some other residue instead of the conserved phenylalanine or tryptophan, so this is likely a read error. The gene calls are TRBV20-1 and TRBJ2-7; no clear D gene. The CDR3 has 15 amino acids. V was cut by 6 bases and J by 2 bases, with 20 bases left in between. Per the germline V gene, CDR1 is DFQATT and CDR2 is SNEGSKA (reference sequence). In DNA form, the CDR3 reads TGCAGTGCCCGTTCGTCCTCCCCTCGAACCTACGAGCAGTACCTC. Its translation is CSARSSSPRTYEQYL.

A note on this clonotype: At one end the junction does not follow the germline gene, possibly because of a read error. This sequence joins TRBV6-2 or TRBV6-3 and TRBJ1-6; weak D call: TRBD1 (6 bases). Germline V gene data show CDR1 as MNHEY and CDR2 as SVGEGT. There are 13 residues in the CDR3. CDR3 sequence reads: CASSLDRDPPLHF. The CDR3 DNA is TGTGCCAGCAGTTTGGACAGAGATCCACCTCTCCACTTT.

This clonotype appeared many times. V gene TRBV6-1 combines with J gene TRBJ2-2, with D possibly being TRBD1 (5 bases). Germline V gene sequence: CDR1 MNHNS, CDR2 SASEGT. With 5 bases removed from V and 3 bases from J, the gap between germline ends came to 10 bases. There are 14 residues in the CDR3. The CDR3 is CASSSDRYTGELFF. As DNA, the CDR3 is TGTGCCAGCAGTTCAGACAGATACACCGGGGAGCTGTTTTTT.

The sample holds many counts of this clonotype. The genes are TRBV28 and TRBJ1-2, with unresolved D. CDR1 and CDR2 (germline): MDHEN, SYDVKM. Trimming took 2 bases from V and 2 from J, leaving 9 bases between them. CDR3 size: 14 residues. The CDR3 sequence: CASSLAEGNYGYTF. The CDR3 bases are TGTGCCAGCAGTTTAGCGGAGGGAAACTATGGCTACACCTTC.

The sample holds a few counts of this clonotype. V gene TRBV19 combines with J gene TRBJ2-1; tentatively, D is TRBD2 (7 bases). Germline V lookup: CDR1 LNHDA, CDR2 SQIVND (reference sequence). V lost 9 bases and J 3 bases, leaving 15 bases between the germline ends. This CDR3 contains 14 residues. CDR3: CASSRGALYNEQFF. The CDR3 coding sequence is TGTGCCAGCTCCCGGGGGGCACTCTACAATGAGCAGTTCTTC.

This clonotype was counted at least ten times. The V and J genes are TRBV20-1 and TRBJ2-7, with 9 bases lining up with TRBD1. Trimming took 3 bases from V and 4 from J; bases not matched to a gene: 4. The CDR3 runs to 13 residues. CDR1 and CDR2 (germline): DFQATT, SNEGSKA (reference sequence). The CDR3 nucleotides read TGCAGTGCTAGCCGGGACAGGGCATACGAGCAGTACTTC. It is translated as CSASRDRAYEQYF.

About this clonotype: Given a much more abundant clone one base away, this may be a read error. This chain connects TRBV19 to TRBJ1-3, with D perhaps TRBD1 (5 bases). The CDR3 sequence is 18 residues long. Germline V gene lookup returns CDR1 LNHDA and CDR2 SQIVND (reference sequence). The V and J ends lost 5 bases and 0 bases respectively, with 20 bases between them. The CDR3 sequence is CASSDKPEGPHSGNTIYF. Here the CDR3 DNA reads TGTGCCAGTAGTGATAAGCCCGAGGGGCCACACTCTGGAAACACCATATATTTT.

This clonotype was picked up many times. This chain links TRBV6-1 with TRBJ2-3; no firm D call. The CDR3 runs 12 residues. CDR1 MNHNS and CDR2 SASEGT come from the germline V gene. V lost 10 bases and J 6 bases, leaving 14 bases between the germline ends. The CDR3 DNA reads TGTGCCACCCGAGCCTCAATGGATACGCAGTATTTT. Translated: CATRASMDTQYF.

Regarding this clonotype: No conserved phenylalanine or tryptophan ends this CDR3, so it is likely a read error. DNA for the CDR3: TGTGCCAGCAGCTTAGTGGTTAATCAGCCCCAGCATCTT. This gives the protein CASSLVVNQPQHL. The genes are TRBV7-2 and TRBJ1-5; no reliable D call. Trimming removed 1 base at V and 4 bases at J, with 5 bases between. The CDR3 runs 13 residues. Germline CDR1 reads SGHTA; CDR2 reads FQGNSA.

J is TRBJ1-5 and V is TRBV11-2; TRBD1 matches 8 bases. V shed 7 bases, J shed 2 bases, and the junction held 13 bases outside the gene matches. The V gene's germline CDR1 is SGHAT and CDR2 FQNNGV. This CDR3 comprises 17 residues. In nucleotides, the CDR3 is TGTGCCAGCACCACCCGTACAGGGGGGATTGGCAATCAGCCCCAGCATTTT. As protein: CASTTRTGGIGNQPQHF.

The gene calls are TRBV7-3 and TRBJ1-5, with D uncertain. Trimming removed 2 bases at V and 3 bases at J, with 11 bases between. This CDR3 region has 15 residues. CDR1 is SGHTA and CDR2 is FQGTGA in the germline V gene. This CDR3 is CASSLSAEPNQPQHF. CDR3 in DNA: TGTGCCAGCAGCTTATCGGCTGAGCCCAATCAGCCCCAGCATTTT.

The V and J genes are TRBV20-1 and TRBJ1-1, with 7 bases aligning to TRBD1. Germline V gene lookup returns CDR1 DFQATT and CDR2 SNEGSKA (reference sequence). This CDR3 spans 18 amino acids. The V gene end was trimmed by 0 bases and the J gene end by 2 bases; junction bases not matched to a gene: 15. DNA of the CDR3: TGCAGTGCTAGAGATTTAGGGGAAGGGGGCCGGCCCAACACTGAAGCTTTCTTT. This sequence encodes CSARDLGEGGRPNTEAFF.

The CDR3 reads CASSLSARGDTQYF. CDR3 in DNA: TGTGCCAGCAGTTTATCGGCTAGAGGGGACACCCAGTACTTC. The chain is built from TRBV27 and TRBJ2-5; either TRBD1 or TRBD2 may fit D (5 bases each). The CDR3 has 14 residues. Germline V lookup: CDR1 MNHEY, CDR2 SMNVEV (reference sequence). The V end lost 0 bases, the J end lost 8 bases, and 13 bases lay between the germline ends.

Worth noting for this clonotype: A much bigger clone sits one base away, suggesting this may be a read error. The chain uses TRBV2 and TRBJ1-2; D gene ambiguous. Germline CDR1 and CDR2: SNHLY and FYNNEI. The CDR3 totals 13 residues. This CDR3 reads CANSAQVNYGYTF. As DNA, the CDR3 is TGTGCCAACAGTGCCCAGGTTAACTATGGCTACACCTTC.

This sequence joins TRBV9 and TRBJ1-1; 8 nucleotides match TRBD1. Unmatched junction bases numbered 8, after V lost 2 bases and J lost 5 bases. The CDR3 has 15 amino acids. CDR1 SGDLS and CDR2 YYNGEE come from the germline V gene. The CDR3 DNA is TGTGCCAGCAGCGTCCGATGGACAGGGAAGACTGAAGCTTTCTTT. This gives the protein CASSVRWTGKTEAFF.

Points on this clonotype: Given a much more abundant clone one base away, this may be a read error. The V and J genes are TRBV12-5 and TRBJ2-5, with unresolved D. Judging by the DNA end, TRBJ2-1 fits better; the J call may be wrong. The CDR3 loop spans 14 amino acids. Germline-derived CDR1 and CDR2 are LGHNT and FRNRAP. In DNA, the CDR3 is TGTGCTAGTGGTCTTATGGATAGCTACACGGTGCAGTTCTTC. This gives the protein CASGLMDSYTVQFF.

The V call is TRBV4-1, the J call TRBJ2-7; TRBD1 aligns across 8 bases. J gave up 2 bases and V 4 bases, and 10 bases lay outside the gene matches. Germline values: CDR1 MGHRA, CDR2 YSYEKL. The CDR3 is made up of 16 amino acids. This chain's CDR3 is CASSRNVQGDPYEQYF. For the CDR3, the DNA is TGCGCCAGCAGCCGAAACGTACAGGGGGACCCCTACGAGCAGTACTTC.

Only a few counts were recorded for this clonotype. The genes are TRBV19 and TRBJ1-5; D gene ambiguous. Trimming removed 5 bases at V and 11 bases at J, with 16 bases between. The CDR3 has 13 residues. Germline loops: CDR1 LNHDA, CDR2 SQIVND (reference sequence). CDR3 loop: CASSGTWALSQHF. CDR3 bases: TGTGCCAGTAGTGGAACATGGGCTTTGTCCCAGCATTTT.

Worth noting for this clonotype: A much larger clone lies one base from this, so it may be a read error. The rearrangement uses TRBV7-2 and TRBJ2-5; D might be TRBD2 (6 bases). The CDR3 covers 15 residues. CDR1 is SGHTA, CDR2 FQGNSA, per germline. The V end lost 3 bases, the J end lost 6 bases, and 17 bases lay between the germline ends. CDR3 in DNA: TGTGCCAGCAGCTTGGCCGGGAGTAGCGATAAGACCCAGTACTTC. It translates to CASSLAGSSDKTQYF.

For this clonotype: Since a much larger clone is just one base distant, this may be a read error. The chain employs TRBV3-1 and TRBJ2-2; D ambiguous. Trimming left V 6 bases short and J 7 bases short, with 6 bases between. In germline, CDR1 is LGHDT, CDR2 YNNKEL (reference sequence). The CDR3 is 11 amino acids. DNA of the CDR3: TGTGCCAGCAGGGATATCGGGGAGCTGTTTTTT. This sequence encodes CASRDIGELFF.

The table lists this clonotype with many counts. The chain uses TRBV6-2 or TRBV6-3 and TRBJ2-7; no clear D. The V gene's germline CDR1 is MNHEY and CDR2 SVGEGT. Trimming took 2 bases from V and 5 from J, leaving 7 bases between them. The CDR3 is 12 residues long. CDR3 loop: CASSYRGDEQYF. The CDR3 bases are TGTGCCAGCAGTTACCGCGGCGACGAGCAGTACTTC.

This clonotype has a handful of counts. The chain uses TRBV29-1 and TRBJ1-1; the D gene is possibly TRBD1 (6 bases). In germline, CDR1 is SQVTM, CDR2 ANQGSEA. This CDR3 is 13 amino acids long. Trimming took 4 bases from V and 4 from J, leaving 13 bases between them. The CDR3 nucleotides are TGCAGCGTTGTCAGGGGTAAGGGCACTGAAGCTTTCTTT. Translated: CSVVRGKGTEAFF.

The genes are TRBV11-2 and TRBJ1-1; D ambiguous. Trimming left V 5 bases short and J 1 base short, with 8 bases between. The CDR3 is 13 residues long. The germline V gene encodes CDR1 SGHAT and CDR2 FQNNGV. The CDR3: CASSGVRNTEAFF. CDR3 coding DNA: TGTGCCAGCAGCGGAGTTCGGAACACTGAAGCTTTCTTT.